Below are 19 T cell receptor beta chains sequenced from a single sample in a study of spatial heterogeneity in lung cancer. In TCRdb, the 5' RACE reads were re-called with MiXCR into one record per CDR3 protein. There are about 13,000 distinct CDR3 sequences in the sample; 5% to 5.5% occur only once, and around a third lies in the top ten. Regarding time point: sample taken at primary tumor resection. The sequenced material consisted of unsorted whole RNA from tumor, nontumor lung or frozen PBMC. The sequencing used lung tumor tissue, collected at surgery. The source is a human donor with early-stage non-small cell lung cancer.

This clonotype was counted at least ten times. A library made for alpha chains picked up this beta chain off target, so its size means little. This chain uses TRBV29-1 with TRBJ2-3; 11 nucleotides line up with TRBD1. V was clipped by 6 bases and J by 1 base; unmatched bases: 9. CDR3 length: 16 amino acids. From germline, CDR1 is SQVTM and CDR2 ANQGSEA. CDR3 DNA sequence: TGCAGCGTCGCTTCTCCGGGACAGGGGGGCACAGATACGCAGTATTTT. This gives the protein CSVASPGQGGTDTQYF.

With respect to this clonotype: This beta chain is a stray read from a library made for alpha chains; its abundance is not meaningful. This rearrangement joins TRBV7-8 to TRBJ2-7, with 9 bases that match TRBD1. Germline V gives CDR1 SGHVS, CDR2 FQNEAQ. Germline trimming cut 6 bases from V and 6 bases from J; bases unmatched to any gene: 15. This CDR3 has 16 amino acids. CDR3 in amino acids: CASSGGIPGQGSEQYF. The CDR3 DNA is TGTGCCAGCAGTGGGGGGATTCCGGGACAGGGTTCCGAGCAGTACTTC.

This clonotype came up many times. This beta chain came through as a stray read in a library set up for alpha chains, and its size says little. The chain links TRBV7-8 to TRBJ1-6; the D is unclear. This CDR3 has 15 amino acids. Germline CDR1 SGHVS, CDR2 FQNEAQ. The V and J ends lost 1 base and 9 bases respectively, with 13 bases between them. The chain's CDR3 is CASSLVRDIGSPLHF. The CDR3 nucleotides are TGTGCCAGCAGCTTAGTTCGAGACATAGGTTCACCCCTCCACTTT.

This clonotype was seen many times. For a library built for alpha chains, this beta chain is a stray read; little rests on its size. V and J are TRBV6-6 and TRBJ2-7; 8 nucleotides align to TRBD2. Germline assignment: CDR1 MNHNY and CDR2 SVGAGI (reference sequence). This CDR3 is 14 amino acids long. Losses at the gene ends were 6 bases for V and 6 bases for J; bases not matched to a gene: 10. The CDR3 bases are TGTGCCAGCAGACCCGGGGGGGAGGGCCGCGAGCAGTACGTC. This gives the protein CASRPGGEGREQYV.

The table lists this clonotype with many counts. This beta chain came through as a stray read in a library set up for alpha chains, and its size says little. The chain couples TRBV28 to TRBJ2-7, with 7 nucleotides matching TRBD1. Trimming removed 5 bases from V and 2 bases from J; junction bases left unmatched: 6. The CDR3 loop spans 14 amino acids. Germline CDR1 MDHEN, CDR2 SYDVKM. The CDR3 nucleotides read TGTGCCAGCAGTACCGGGACAGCTGCCTACGAGCAGTACTTC. Amino acid sequence: CASSTGTAAYEQYF.

This clonotype has at least ten counts. This beta chain lies outside the target of a library built for alpha chains; its clone size means little. V gene TRBV2 combines with J gene TRBJ1-2; no definite D call. The germline V gene has CDR1 SNHLY and CDR2 FYNNEI. This CDR3 has 13 residues. The V and J ends lost 7 bases and 4 bases respectively, with 13 bases between them. Here the CDR3 reads CASNVAGFYGYTF. Written as DNA, the CDR3 is TGTGCCAGCAACGTAGCGGGGTTCTATGGCTACACCTTC.

By sample fraction, this clonotype is medium-sized (0.01 to 0.1%). Because this beta chain is a stray read in a library intended to capture alpha chains, its abundance should not be given much weight. The V call is TRBV4-3, the J call TRBJ2-7; D not certain. The CDR3 runs 13 residues. Germline CDR1 LGHNA, CDR2 YSLEER. V shed 0 bases and J shed 4 bases, with 7 bases lying between them. The CDR3 loop is CASSQDRVYEQYF. CDR3 DNA sequence: TGCGCCAGCAGCCAAGATCGGGTTTACGAGCAGTACTTC.

In this sample, this clonotype turned up many times. This beta chain appears as a stray read in a library generated for alpha chains; its size is not informative. The J gene is TRBJ2-5, the V gene TRBV9, with D maybe TRBD2 (6 bases). The CDR3 length is 15 residues. Between the trimmed V and J ends, which lost 0 bases and 1 base, there was a span of 10 bases. Germline-derived CDR1 and CDR2 are SGDLS and YYNGEE. CDR3 protein: CASSVAVGGQETQYF. CDR3 DNA: TGTGCCAGCAGCGTAGCTGTGGGGGGCCAAGAGACCCAGTACTTC.

This clonotype was seen a few times. Since it is a stray read in a library aimed at alpha chains, this beta chain has a size that is not meaningful. The chain recombines TRBV7-2 with TRBJ1-2; no clear D gene. V gave up 3 bases and J gave up 7 bases, with 21 bases separating them. Germline values: CDR1 SGHTA, CDR2 FQGNSA. The CDR3 sequence is 16 residues long. The CDR3 DNA reads as TGTGCCAGCAGCTTGTCTTCGGGCGCTGGAGCGGTTGGCTACACCTTC. Its translation is CASSLSSGAGAVGYTF.

This clonotype was found many times. Found in a library prepared for alpha chains, this beta chain is an off-target read, and its abundance has little meaning. The J gene is TRBJ2-5, the V gene TRBV13; TRBD2 matches at 8 bases. With 5 bases clipped from V and 3 bases from J, the junction kept 8 bases outside the gene matches. This CDR3 spans 15 amino acids. From germline, CDR1 is PRHDT and CDR2 FYEKMQ (reference sequence). CDR3 nucleotides: TGTGCCAGCAGCCCCGGAGGAGCGGGGGAAGAGACCCAGTACTTC. Translated: CASSPGGAGEETQYF.

This clonotype was picked up many times. This beta chain is off target for a library built for alpha chains, so its abundance means little. The chain joins TRBV11-1 to TRBJ2-3, with 8 bases identical to TRBD1. The CDR3 covers 15 residues. Germline CDR1 reads SGHAT; CDR2 reads FQDESV (reference sequence). V gave up 5 bases and J gave up 7 bases; unmatched junction bases: 11. The CDR3 spells CASSVRGREVNTQYF. In DNA, the CDR3 is TGTGCCAGCAGCGTCAGGGGGCGAGAAGTAAATACGCAGTATTTT.

This clonotype showed up many times. This beta chain was picked up by a library intended for alpha chains and is off target, so its count carries little meaning. The V gene is TRBV6-2 or TRBV6-3, the J gene TRBJ1-6; tentatively, D is TRBD1 (6 bases). This CDR3 has 14 amino acids. Per the germline V gene, CDR1 is MNHEY and CDR2 is SVGEGT. V was shortened by 2 bases and J by 5 bases, with 7 bases between the two germline ends. The CDR3: CASSYTGNNSPLHF. CDR3 DNA: TGTGCCAGCAGTTACACAGGGAATAATTCACCCCTCCACTTT.

This clonotype was recorded at least ten times. This beta chain is an off-target read within a library intended for alpha chains, so its frequency means little. The chain joins TRBV20-1 to TRBJ2-1; TRBD2 aligns across 12 bases. CDR1 is DFQATT and CDR2 is SNEGSKA in the germline V gene (reference sequence). V was clipped by 7 bases and J by 13 bases; unmatched bases: 14. The CDR3 spans 14 residues. The CDR3, as DNA: TGCAGTGTTTCAGGGGAGACTAGCGGGAGAGGTCAGTTCTTC. Amino acid sequence: CSVSGETSGRGQFF.

A word on this clonotype: For a library built for alpha chains, this beta chain is a stray read; little rests on its size. The chain employs TRBV7-2 and TRBJ1-4, with D possibly TRBD1 on 5 matching bases. The CDR3 totals 12 residues. The V and J ends lost 7 bases and 10 bases respectively, with 13 bases between them. The V gene's germline CDR1 is SGHTA and CDR2 FQGNSA. CDR3 sequence reads: CASTLEGTKLFF. The CDR3 DNA reads TGTGCCAGCACCCTAGAGGGGACAAAACTGTTTTTT.

This clonotype appeared many times. In a library made to pick up alpha chains, this beta chain is a stray read with a size that means little. This sequence joins TRBV24-1 and TRBJ1-2; no clear D. Germline lookup yields CDR1 KGHDR and CDR2 SFDVKD. V was trimmed by 4 bases and J by 1 base, leaving 9 bases between them. This CDR3 spans 14 amino acids. This CDR3 is CATSETGRNYGYTF. The CDR3 coding sequence is TGTGCCACCAGTGAAACGGGCCGTAACTATGGCTACACCTTC.

This clonotype has a count of ten or more. This beta chain came through as a stray read in a library set up for alpha chains, and its size says little. The chain joins TRBV6-6 to TRBJ1-6; no definite D call. The CDR3 is 15 amino acids. Germline V gene sequence: CDR1 MNHNY, CDR2 SVGAGI (reference sequence). Trimming took off 6 bases at V and 14 bases at J, with 23 bases between the two ends. CDR3 protein: CASRVGRASERTLHF. As DNA, the CDR3 is TGTGCCAGCAGAGTCGGCCGGGCCTCTGAGAGGACCCTCCACTTT.

This clonotype was counted between two and nine times. Mismatch with germline at one junction end may stem from a read error. Little can be read into the size of this beta chain, an off-target read in a library designed for alpha chains. The chain couples TRBV7-7 to TRBJ2-2, with 9 nucleotides matching TRBD2. CDR3 size: 16 residues. Germline V gene lookup returns CDR1 SSHAT and CDR2 FNYEAQ (reference sequence). The chain's CDR3 is CASSLISGGDTGELFF. The CDR3 coding sequence is TGTGCTAGCAGCTTAATTAGCGGGGGAGACACCGGGGAGCTGTTTTTT.

This clonotype has only one observation. The library was designed around alpha chains, so this beta chain is a stray read whose abundance carries little weight. The chain joins TRBV10-3 to TRBJ2-4; D assignment may be TRBD1 or TRBD2 (5 bases each). Germline CDR1 reads ENHRY; CDR2 reads SYGVKD. V lost 3 bases and J lost 6, with 9 bases in between. There are 13 residues in the CDR3. The CDR3 protein is CAISDRDGNIQYF. The CDR3, as DNA: TGTGCCATCAGTGACAGGGACGGAAACATTCAGTACTTC.

In this sample, this clonotype turned up many times. Since the library was made to target alpha chains, this beta chain is a stray read and its abundance is not meaningful. The rearrangement joins TRBV7-3 to TRBJ2-1; D gene unclear. Trimming shortened V by 4 bases and J by 5 bases, and 9 bases separated the two germline ends. The CDR3 is 13 residues long. CDR1 is SGHTA and CDR2 is FQGTGA in the germline V gene. Here the CDR3 DNA reads TGTGCCAGCAGCTATTCGGCCAACAATGAGCAGTTCTTC. This translates into CASSYSANNEQFF.